These 22 T cell receptor beta chains originate from one sample sequenced in a study of radiation and T cells in renal cell carcinoma. The method was immunoSEQ multiplex PCR; TCRdb's version includes in-frame clones alone and lacks a portion of them. The sample lists 70,000 or so clones, roughly 82% occurring once. Described time point: blood 2 weeks post-SBRT. Treatment noted: 15 Gy SBRT to primary tumor, nephrectomy 4 weeks later. The sample consisted of blood, taken from a patient whose treatment included radiotherapy and nephrectomy. Receptors were obtained from a man in his fifties or sixties with renal cell carcinoma.

V usage is TRBV7-3 and J usage is TRBJ2-4; D is possibly TRBD1 or TRBD2 (5 bases each). Germline V gene data show CDR1 as SGHTA and CDR2 as FQGTGA. V lost 5 bases and J 9 bases, leaving 14 bases between the germline ends. CDR3 length equals 13 residues. The CDR3 loop reads CASSPRDRGIQYF. CDR3 DNA sequence: TGTGCCAGCAGCCCTCGGGACCGGGGCATTCAGTACTTC.

The V call is TRBV4-1, the J call TRBJ2-5; no clear D. CDR1 and CDR2 (germline): MGHRA, YSYEKL. Trimming cost V 4 bases and J 4 bases, with 16 bases left between them. CDR3 length equals 15 residues. The DNA of the CDR3 is TGCGCCAGCAGCCTACTCGACTGGAAGGGAGAGACCCAGTACTTC. Amino acid sequence: CASSLLDWKGETQYF.

The chain is built from TRBV4-1 and TRBJ2-7; the D gene is possibly TRBD2 (5 bases). This CDR3 contains 14 residues. Germline V gene lookup returns CDR1 MGHRA and CDR2 YSYEKL. V was trimmed by 0 bases and J by 4 bases, leaving 10 bases between them. CDR3 bases: TGCGCCAGCAGCCAAGAACGGGGTTCTTACGAGCAGTACTTC. Protein sequence: CASSQERGSYEQYF.

This chain joins TRBV28 and TRBJ2-2, with 7 bases aligning to TRBD2. Germline CDR1 MDHEN, CDR2 SYDVKM. This CDR3 region has 13 residues. V lost 8 bases, J lost 3 bases, and 3 bases stayed unmatched. The CDR3 here is CASGEGHTGELFF. The CDR3 nucleotides read TGTGCCAGCGGGGAGGGGCACACCGGGGAGCTGTTTTTT.

J is TRBJ2-3 and V is TRBV5-4; 10 bases are a match to TRBD1. CDR3 size: 15 residues. Germline V lookup: CDR1 SGHNT, CDR2 YYREEE (reference sequence). Trimming cost V 4 bases and J 5 bases; bases outside gene matches: 7. CDR3 coding DNA: TGTGCCAGCAGCCCGGACAGGGGGGGACGAGATACGCAGTATTTT. This codes for CASSPDRGGRDTQYF.

The chain uses TRBV6-1 and TRBJ2-4, with a possible D match to TRBD1 (6 bases). Germline V lookup: CDR1 MNHNS, CDR2 SASEGT. This CDR3 has 15 residues. V was pared by 6 bases and J by 0 bases, with 12 bases between. Here the CDR3 DNA reads TGTGCCAGCAGGGACACAGGGAGAGCCAAAAACATTCAGTACTTC. This codes for CASRDTGRAKNIQYF.

The chain is built from TRBV5-4 and TRBJ1-2, with 9 nucleotides matching TRBD1. V trimming: 2 bases; J trimming: 4 bases; junction bases outside the gene matches: 6. Germline CDR1 SGHNT, CDR2 YYREEE (reference sequence). This CDR3 comprises 15 residues. The CDR3 nucleotides read TGTGCCAGCAGCTTTAGTACAGGGGGCAGCTATGGCTACACCTTC. This encodes CASSFSTGGSYGYTF.

The count of this clone is one. The chain carries TRBV11-2 and TRBJ2-2, with a weak D call TRBD1 (6 bases). The CDR3 is made up of 15 amino acids. V lost 5 bases and J lost 4, with 14 bases in between. Germline V lookup: CDR1 SGHAT, CDR2 FQNNGV. This chain's CDR3 is CASSATGRGTGELFF. For the CDR3, the DNA is TGTGCCAGCAGCGCGACAGGTCGGGGCACCGGGGAGCTGTTTTTT.

This clone has only one observation. This chain's CDR3 is CASSQDLGYEQYF. The CDR3 DNA reads as TGCGCCAGCAGCCAAGATTTGGGGTACGAGCAGTACTTC. V gene TRBV4-1 combines with J gene TRBJ2-5; no clear D gene. The end of the DNA aligns better with TRBJ2-7, so the J call may be wrong. CDR3 length: 13 amino acids. CDR1 and CDR2 from the germline V gene are MGHRA and YSYEKL.

This clone showed up just once. The chain is built from TRBV7-9 and TRBJ2-5, with TRBD1 matching 7 bases. Germline CDR1 reads SEHNR; CDR2 reads FQNEAQ (reference sequence). This CDR3 has 17 amino acids. Trimming removed 0 bases from V and 5 bases from J; junction bases left unmatched: 12. As DNA, the CDR3 is TGTGCCAGCAGCTTAGCGGCAGGGGGAAACTTAATGGAGACCCAGTACTTC. It yields the protein CASSLAAGGNLMETQYF.

The J gene is TRBJ2-1, the V gene TRBV5-6; D gene uncertain. V was pared by 1 base and J by 8 bases, with 4 bases between. This CDR3 comprises 11 residues. The germline V gene has CDR1 SGHDT and CDR2 YYEEEE. CDR3 bases: TGTGCCAGCAGCTTGATCGATGAGCAGTTCTTC. Amino acids: CASSLIDEQFF.

The chain combines TRBV5-1 with TRBJ2-1; 9 nucleotides line up with TRBD2. The CDR3 length is 19 residues. The germline gives CDR1 SGHRS, CDR2 YFSETQ. J lost 4 bases, V lost 2 bases, and 16 bases had no gene match. The chain's CDR3 is CASSFWGGTLAGLYNEQFF. The DNA of the CDR3 is TGCGCCAGCAGCTTTTGGGGTGGTACCCTAGCGGGACTTTACAATGAGCAGTTCTTC.

The chain carries TRBV6-5 and TRBJ2-5; no firm D call. This CDR3 region has 14 residues. V was pared by 4 bases and J by 5 bases, with 14 bases between. CDR1 is MNHEY, CDR2 SVGAGI, per germline. The CDR3 DNA follows: TGTGCCAGCAGTTCCGGACGCATACGGGAGACCCAGTACTTC. The encoded protein is CASSSGRIRETQYF.

The chain recombines TRBV5-6 with TRBJ1-1; D might be TRBD1 (6 bases). The V gene lost 2 bases and the J gene lost 8 bases, with 10 bases spanning the gap. The CDR3 sequence is 12 residues long. In germline, CDR1 is SGHDT, CDR2 YYEEEE. This CDR3 is CASSFGGREAFF. The CDR3 nucleotides are TGTGCCAGCAGCTTCGGGGGGCGCGAAGCTTTCTTT.

The chain has TRBV29-1 and TRBJ1-1, with a weak D call TRBD1 (5 bases). CDR1 is SQVTM and CDR2 is ANQGSEA in the germline V gene. With 6 bases removed from V and 6 bases from J, the gap between germline ends came to 20 bases. There are 14 residues in the CDR3. The CDR3 nucleotides are TGCAGCGTGACCCAAGCTGCCCTGGGGGCTGAAGCTTTCTTT. This encodes CSVTQAALGAEAFF.

This clone was picked up one time. The rearrangement joins TRBV2 to TRBJ2-2; 7 bases align to TRBD1. The V and J ends lost 5 bases and 4 bases, in that order; junction bases with no gene match: 4. Germline V gene data show CDR1 as SNHLY and CDR2 as FYNNEI. This CDR3 is 14 amino acids long. The DNA of the CDR3 is TGTGCCAGCAGTTCGGGACAGCCCACCGGGGAGCTGTTTTTT. Its protein product is CASSSGQPTGELFF.

The J gene is TRBJ2-7, the V gene TRBV7-2; possible D gene TRBD2, 6 bases. V lost 3 bases, J lost 3 bases, and 12 bases lay in between. The CDR3 runs 14 residues. Germline V gives CDR1 SGHTA, CDR2 FQGNSA. DNA for the CDR3: TGTGCCAGCAGCTTCCAGGAGGGCCTCTACGAGCAGTACTTC. As protein: CASSFQEGLYEQYF.

The chain combines TRBV6-6 with TRBJ2-7, with 7 nucleotides matching TRBD1. CDR1 and CDR2 from the germline V gene are MNHNY and SVGAGI (reference sequence). The CDR3 is 14 amino acids. Unmatched junction bases numbered 7, after V lost 6 bases and J lost 2 bases. CDR3 sequence reads: CASRWTGLTYEQYF. Written as DNA, the CDR3 is TGTGCCAGCAGGTGGACAGGCCTCACCTACGAGCAGTACTTC.

This clone was counted only a few times. The chain joins TRBV28 to TRBJ1-4; no firm D call. CDR3 length equals 12 residues. The germline V gene encodes CDR1 MDHEN and CDR2 SYDVKM. The V end lost 8 bases, the J end lost 3 bases, and 7 bases lay between the germline ends. CDR3 in amino acids: CASHRANEKLFF. CDR3 sequence (DNA): TGTGCCAGCCACCGGGCTAATGAAAAACTGTTTTTT. Full variable domain (outside the CDR3, taken from reference TRBV28 and TRBJ1-4): DVKVTQSSRYLVKRTGEKVFLECVQDMDHENMFWYRQDPGLGLRLIYFSYDVKMKEKGDIPEGYSVSREKKERFSLILESASTNQTSMYLCASHRANEKLFFGSGTQLSVL.

The V call is TRBV5-6, the J call TRBJ2-2; TRBD2 matches at 12 bases. V was pared by 4 bases and J by 6 bases, with 7 bases of the junction left unmatched. Germline V gene lookup returns CDR1 SGHDT and CDR2 YYEEEE. The CDR3 totals 16 residues. Here the CDR3 reads CASSALAGGGPGELFF. Written as DNA, the CDR3 is TGTGCCAGCAGCGCACTAGCGGGAGGCGGGCCCGGGGAGCTGTTTTTT.

The rearrangement links TRBV27 to TRBJ2-2; 9 nucleotides align to TRBD1. V was clipped by 1 base and J by 4 bases; unmatched bases: 10. The CDR3 has 18 residues. Per the germline V gene, CDR1 is MNHEY and CDR2 is SMNVEV (reference sequence). CDR3 in amino acids: CASSLYSGTGFGTGELFF. The CDR3 DNA follows: TGTGCCAGCAGTTTATACTCCGGGACAGGGTTTGGCACCGGGGAGCTGTTTTTT.

The chain joins TRBV6-5 to TRBJ2-7; 8 nucleotides align to TRBD1. Germline V gives CDR1 MNHEY, CDR2 SVGAGI. V lost 6 bases to trimming and J lost 1 base; unmatched junction nucleotides: 2. The length of the CDR3 is 13 residues. CDR3 protein: CASSNRGSYEQYF. In nucleotides, the CDR3 is TGTGCCAGCAGCAACAGGGGGTCCTACGAGCAGTACTTC.